This T cell receptor beta chain derives from a study of T cells in localized non-small cell lung cancer. With regard to this clone: No antigen is known for it.

The germline V gene has CDR1 MNHEY and CDR2 SMNVEV (reference sequence). Deletions cut 5 bases from V and 1 base from J, with 9 bases between. The CDR3 runs to 14 residues. Study-wide results and limits: When the top 100 tumor clones were examined, a median approximately 62 of them also appeared in the adjacent lung, which was paired and uninvolved. Uninvolved adjacent lung had the highest recorded T cell clonality, with tumor below it.

The repertoire was sequenced with immunoSEQ multiplex PCR; TCRdb's copy has only in-frame clones and lacks some. Of over 2,000 clones listed, roughly 26% were seen once; the top ten hold roughly 16%. The chain joins TRBV27 to TRBJ1-5; no clear D gene. The input for sequencing was normal lung tissue next to the tumor, taken before any cancer treatment. The receptor was isolated from a woman aged 35 to 75 with stage I lung adenocarcinoma. The CDR3 DNA reads as TGTGCCAGCAGTCAAGGGAACAGCAATCAGCCCCAGCATTTT. It yields the protein CASSQGNSNQPQHF.